These 19 T cell receptor beta chains share one sample of origin, sequenced in a study of graft-versus-host responses after intestinal transplantation. Some clones are missing from TCRdb's copy, which holds only in-frame ones; the method was immunoSEQ multiplex PCR. The table lists about 25,000 clones, almost 40% of them singletons. The sample consisted of alloreactive CD4+ T cells from a mixed lymphocyte reaction culture, taken before intestinal transplant. The subset is: CFSE-low proliferating T cells sorted from approximately 6-day pre-transplant mixed lymphocyte reaction (GvH or HvG direction). The receptor source for this set is a human patient who received an intestinal transplant.

The chain is built from TRBV11-2 and TRBJ2-3; D unresolved. The CDR3 has 14 residues. CDR1 and CDR2 from the germline V gene are SGHAT and FQNNGV. The V gene lost 0 bases and the J gene lost 6 bases, with 10 bases spanning the gap. The CDR3 reads CASSLDPPGDTQYF. For the CDR3, the DNA is TGTGCCAGCAGCTTAGATCCTCCCGGGGATACGCAGTATTTT.

A few counts support this clone. The chain joins TRBV27 to TRBJ1-1; TRBD1 aligns across 8 bases. This CDR3 has 13 residues. Germline-derived CDR1 and CDR2 are MNHEY and SMNVEV (reference sequence). The junction had 2 bases not matched to a gene; V was cut back by 5 bases and J by 3 bases. The CDR3, as DNA: TGTGCCAGCAGTAACAGGGGGTACACTGAAGCTTTCTTT. It yields the protein CASSNRGYTEAFF.

This clone occurred once. The rearrangement uses TRBV9 and TRBJ2-1, with 10 positions matching TRBD2. The CDR3 has 15 residues. Germline CDR1 reads SGDLS; CDR2 reads YYNGEE. V trimming: 4 bases; J trimming: 3 bases; junction bases outside the gene matches: 4. CDR3 sequence: CASSPLAGFYNEQFF. The CDR3 DNA reads TGTGCCAGCAGCCCACTAGCGGGGTTCTACAATGAGCAGTTCTTC. The full variable domain, in which reference TRBV9 and TRBJ2-1 provide the parts outside the CDR3, is DSGVTQTPKHLITATGQRVTLRCSPRSGDLSVYWYQQSLDQGLQFLIQYYNGEERAKGNILERFSAQQFPDLHSELNLSSLELGDSALYFCASSPLAGFYNEQFFGPGTRLTVL.

In DNA, the CDR3 is TGTGCCAGTAGTATCCGAACAGACTACAATGAGCAGTTCTTC. Protein: CASSIRTDYNEQFF. The rearrangement links TRBV19 to TRBJ2-1; no clear D. CDR1 and CDR2 from the germline V gene are LNHDA and SQIVND (reference sequence). The germline V and J ends were trimmed by 3 bases and 3 bases, with 9 bases remaining between them. The CDR3 loop spans 14 amino acids. The complete variable domain, with remaining parts taken from reference TRBV19 and TRBJ2-1, reads DGGITQSPKYLFRKEGQNVTLSCEQNLNHDAMYWYRQDPGQGLRLIYYSQIVNDFQKGDIAEGYSVSREKKESFPLTVTSAQKNPTAFYLCASSIRTDYNEQFFGPGTRLTVL.

This clone has just a few counts. The chain uses TRBV4-3 and TRBJ2-7; TRBD1 agrees at 8 bases. The germline V gene encodes CDR1 LGHNA and CDR2 YSLEER. This CDR3 region has 17 residues. The J segment lost 2 bases and the V segment lost 2 bases, leaving 11 bases of the junction unmatched. CDR3 protein: CASSQNLGQGLTYEQYF. In DNA, the CDR3 is TGCGCCAGCAGCCAAAATCTTGGACAGGGACTCACCTACGAGCAGTACTTC.

This clone was found a few times. The gene calls are TRBV7-6 and TRBJ1-1, with a weak D call TRBD1 (5 bases). V was clipped by 2 bases and J by 7 bases, with 11 bases between them. Germline V lookup: CDR1 SGHVS, CDR2 FNYEAQ. The CDR3 extends over 13 amino acids. This CDR3 reads CASSLTGVGEAFF. The CDR3 DNA is TGTGCCAGCAGCTTAACAGGTGTCGGTGAAGCTTTCTTT.

This clone was counted between two and nine times. The chain combines TRBV5-1 with TRBJ1-6, with 10 bases identical to TRBD1. The CDR3 consists of 15 residues. Trimming removed 4 bases from V and 7 bases from J; junction bases left unmatched: 5. Germline lookup yields CDR1 SGHRS and CDR2 YFSETQ. The CDR3 DNA follows: TGCGCCAGCAGCCCGGGACAGGGGTGGAATTCACCCCTCCACTTT. It is translated as CASSPGQGWNSPLHF.

The chain recombines TRBV12-2 with TRBJ2-7; the table names TRBD1, a call not compared with the DNA. TRBV12-2 is deemed a pseudogene. The CDR3 loop spans 16 amino acids. CDR3 region: CASRRGQHKFSYEQYF. The CDR3 DNA follows: TGTGCAAGTCGCCGCGGACAGCACAAATTCTCCTACGAGCAGTACTTC.

This clone was detected only a few times. The chain recombines TRBV7-2 with TRBJ1-2; 11 positions agree with TRBD1. Germline loops: CDR1 SGHTA, CDR2 FQGNSA. Unmatched junction bases numbered 11, after V lost 2 bases and J lost 9 bases. This CDR3 spans 16 amino acids. The chain's CDR3 is CASSLWGGGQGASYTF. CDR3 DNA sequence: TGTGCCAGCAGCTTATGGGGTGGAGGACAGGGGGCAAGCTACACCTTC.

The table lists this clone with a few counts. V gene TRBV23-1 combines with J gene TRBJ2-4, with 9 positions matching TRBD1. TRBV23-1 is given ORF status, its function remaining uncertain. The CDR3 length is 19 residues. Trimming took 3 bases from V and 0 from J; bases not matched to a gene: 12. DNA of the CDR3: TGCGCCAGCAGTCACCGGACAGGGGTTAGTCGACTAGCCAAAAACATTCAGTACTTC. This gives the protein CASSHRTGVSRLAKNIQYF.

This clone is termed medium-sized. V gene TRBV2 combines with J gene TRBJ2-1; 7 bases agree with TRBD1. There are 16 residues in the CDR3. Germline-derived CDR1 and CDR2 are SNHLY and FYNNEI. Trimming removed 5 bases from V and 0 bases from J; junction bases left unmatched: 7. This CDR3 reads CASSNRGYSSYNEQFF. CDR3 nucleotides: TGTGCCAGCAGTAACAGGGGCTATAGCTCCTACAATGAGCAGTTCTTC.

CDR3 loop: CASNVMGGNYGYTF. CDR3 DNA sequence: TGTGCCAGCAACGTTATGGGGGGGAACTATGGCTACACCTTC. V and J are TRBV2 and TRBJ1-2, with D possibly TRBD1 on 5 matching bases. The CDR3 is 14 residues long. Germline values: CDR1 SNHLY, CDR2 FYNNEI. The ends were cut back, 7 bases at V and 2 bases at J, with 14 bases in the middle.

This chain uses TRBV4-1 with TRBJ1-4, with 8 bases aligning to TRBD1. Germline CDR1 and CDR2: MGHRA and YSYEKL. The length of the CDR3 is 16 residues. With V trimmed by 4 bases and J by 0 bases, 4 bases remained unmatched. As DNA, the CDR3 is TGCGCCAGCAGCCGAGGACAGGGCCCAACTAATGAAAAACTGTTTTTT. The encoded protein is CASSRGQGPTNEKLFF.

A few counts support this clone. V is TRBV11-3 and J is TRBJ2-1; D may be TRBD2 (5 bases). Germline CDR1 is SGHNT and CDR2 is YENEEA. The CDR3 runs 13 residues. V shed 2 bases and J shed 9 bases, with 11 bases lying between them. DNA of the CDR3: TGTGCCAGCAGCTTACAGCGGCTGGGTGAGCAGTTCTTC. It is translated as CASSLQRLGEQFF.

The gene calls are TRBV5-1 and TRBJ2-1; the match to TRBD1 covers 8 bases. The germline CDR1 and CDR2 sequences are SGHRS and YFSETQ. The CDR3 length is 12 residues. J was trimmed by 12 bases and V by 1 base; bases with no gene match: 3. The CDR3 nucleotides read TGCGCCAGCAGCTTGATTGGGACAGGGCAGTTCTTC. This codes for CASSLIGTGQFF.

This clone was observed a handful of times. The chain combines TRBV5-1 with TRBJ1-6; no clear D. This CDR3 has 14 residues. V was shortened by 7 bases and J by 6 bases, with 14 bases between the two germline ends. Germline assignment: CDR1 SGHRS and CDR2 YFSETQ. The CDR3 reads CASQRGDSNSPLHF. The DNA for the CDR3 is TGCGCCAGCCAACGGGGAGATTCTAATTCACCCCTCCACTTT.

The rearrangement links TRBV11-3 to TRBJ2-3; TRBD2 matches at 14 bases. The CDR3 extends over 16 amino acids. After removal of 4 bases from V and 4 bases from J, the junction contained 4 bases not matched to a gene. Germline CDR1 SGHNT, CDR2 YENEEA. The CDR3 DNA reads as TGTGCCAGCAGCTCGGGACTAGCGGGAGTTGCAGATACGCAGTATTTT. Encoded protein: CASSSGLAGVADTQYF.

The CDR3 loop reads CASSQGRVGQETQYF. Written as DNA, the CDR3 is TGTGCCAGCAGCCAGGGGCGAGTGGGTCAAGAGACCCAGTACTTC. The chain has TRBV4-2 and TRBJ2-5, with D possibly matching TRBD1 (5 bases). The CDR3 length is 15 residues. CDR1 and CDR2 from the germline V gene are LGHNA and YNFKEQ. V lost 3 bases and J 2 bases, leaving 13 bases between the germline ends.

This clone has a handful of counts. This rearrangement joins TRBV7-2 to TRBJ2-1, with TRBD2 matching over 10 bases. The CDR3 loop spans 15 amino acids. The germline V gene has CDR1 SGHTA and CDR2 FQGNSA. V lost 1 base, J lost 5 bases, and 2 bases stayed unmatched. The CDR3 region has the DNA TGTGCCAGCAGCTTAGTAGCGGGGGGCAACAATGAGCAGTTCTTC. This sequence encodes CASSLVAGGNNEQFF.